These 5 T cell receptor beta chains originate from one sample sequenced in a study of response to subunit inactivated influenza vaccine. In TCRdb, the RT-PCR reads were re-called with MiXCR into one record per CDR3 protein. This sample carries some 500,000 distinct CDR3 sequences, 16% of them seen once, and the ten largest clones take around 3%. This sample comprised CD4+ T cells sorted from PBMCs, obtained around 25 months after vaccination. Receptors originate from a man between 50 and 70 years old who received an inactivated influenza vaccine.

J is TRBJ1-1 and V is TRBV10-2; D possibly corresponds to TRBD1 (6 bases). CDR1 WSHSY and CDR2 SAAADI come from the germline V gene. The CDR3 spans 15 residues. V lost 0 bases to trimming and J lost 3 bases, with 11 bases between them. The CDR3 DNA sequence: TGCGCCAGCAGTGAGTCGAGAGGGGGGGACACTGAAGCTTTCTTT. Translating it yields CASSESRGGDTEAFF.

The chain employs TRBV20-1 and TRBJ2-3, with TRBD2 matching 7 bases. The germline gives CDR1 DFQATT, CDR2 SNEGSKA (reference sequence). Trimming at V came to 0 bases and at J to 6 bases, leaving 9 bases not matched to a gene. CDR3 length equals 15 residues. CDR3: CSARDGGGRSDTQYF. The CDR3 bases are TGCAGTGCTAGAGATGGGGGGGGTAGATCGGATACGCAGTATTTT.

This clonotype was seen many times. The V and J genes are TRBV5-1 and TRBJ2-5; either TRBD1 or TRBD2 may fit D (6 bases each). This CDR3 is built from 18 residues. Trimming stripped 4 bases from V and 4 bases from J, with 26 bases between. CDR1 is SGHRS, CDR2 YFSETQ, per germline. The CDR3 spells CASSEPLKRDGGGETQYF. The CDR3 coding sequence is TGCGCCAGCAGCGAACCCCTTAAACGGGACGGAGGGGGAGAGACCCAGTACTTC. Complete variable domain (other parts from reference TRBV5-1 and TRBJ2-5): KAGVTQTPRYLIKTRGQQVTLSCSPISGHRSVSWYQQTPGQGLQFLFEYFSETQRNKGNFPGRFSGRQFSNSRSEMNVSTLELGDSALYLCASSEPLKRDGGGETQYFGPGTRLLVL.

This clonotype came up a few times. This chain's CDR3 is CASSQERDSHEQYF. CDR3 nucleotides: TGCGCCAGCAGCCAGGAACGGGACAGCCACGAGCAGTACTTC. The chain joins TRBV4-3 to TRBJ2-7, with 7 nucleotides matching TRBD1. The CDR3 spans 14 residues. Germline V lookup: CDR1 LGHNA, CDR2 YSLEER. The junction had 7 bases not matched to a gene; V was cut back by 3 bases and J by 5 bases.

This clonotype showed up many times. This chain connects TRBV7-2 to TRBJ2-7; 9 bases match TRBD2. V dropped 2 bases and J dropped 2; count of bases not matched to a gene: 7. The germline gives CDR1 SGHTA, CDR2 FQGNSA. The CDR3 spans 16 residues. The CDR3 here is CASSLRASGKTYEQYF. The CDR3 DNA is TGTGCCAGCAGCTTAAGGGCTAGCGGGAAAACCTACGAGCAGTACTTC.